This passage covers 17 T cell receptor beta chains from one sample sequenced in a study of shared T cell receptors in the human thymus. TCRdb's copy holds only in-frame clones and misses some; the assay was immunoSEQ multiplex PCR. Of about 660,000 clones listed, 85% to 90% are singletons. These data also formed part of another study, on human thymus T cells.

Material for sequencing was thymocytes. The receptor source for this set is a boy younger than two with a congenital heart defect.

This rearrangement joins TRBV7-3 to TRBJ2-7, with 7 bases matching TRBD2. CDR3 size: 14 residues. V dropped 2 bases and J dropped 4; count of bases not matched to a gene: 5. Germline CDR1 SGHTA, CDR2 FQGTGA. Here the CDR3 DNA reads TGTGCCAGCAGCTTACTAGCGGAGGAATACGAGCAGTACTTC. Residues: CASSLLAEEYEQYF.

In DNA, the CDR3 is TGTGCCAGCAGCCCCCGGGACAGGGGGGCTAGCGGGAGCTGCGAGCAGTACTTC. Translation gives CASSPRDRGASGSCEQYF. The rearrangement joins TRBV2 to TRBJ2-7, with D tentatively TRBD1 (11 bases). V was trimmed by 6 bases and J by 6 bases, leaving 30 bases between them. CDR1 is SNHLY and CDR2 is FYNNEI in the germline V gene. The CDR3 contains 18 residues.

In DNA, the CDR3 is TGTGCCAGCAGTTTAGGGACTAGCAGAGACACCGGGGAGCTGTTTTTT. The encoded protein is CASSLGTSRDTGELFF. The V and J genes are TRBV27 and TRBJ2-2; 9 nucleotides line up with TRBD2. The V gene end was trimmed by 2 bases and the J gene end by 3 bases; junction bases not matched to a gene: 4. This CDR3 spans 16 amino acids. The germline V gene has CDR1 MNHEY and CDR2 SMNVEV (reference sequence).

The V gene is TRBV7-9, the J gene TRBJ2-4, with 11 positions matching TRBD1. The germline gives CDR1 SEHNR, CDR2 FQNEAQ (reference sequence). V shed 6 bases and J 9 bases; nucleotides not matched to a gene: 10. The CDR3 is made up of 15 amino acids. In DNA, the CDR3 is TGTGCCAGCAGGACCCGGGACAGGGGGTTTATCATTCAGTACTTC. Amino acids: CASRTRDRGFIIQYF.

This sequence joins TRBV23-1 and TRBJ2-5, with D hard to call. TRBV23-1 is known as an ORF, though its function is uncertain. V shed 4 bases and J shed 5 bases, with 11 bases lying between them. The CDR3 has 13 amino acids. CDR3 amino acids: CASSRSPEETQYF. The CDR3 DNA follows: TGCGCCAGCAGTCGGTCCCCTGAGGAGACCCAGTACTTC.

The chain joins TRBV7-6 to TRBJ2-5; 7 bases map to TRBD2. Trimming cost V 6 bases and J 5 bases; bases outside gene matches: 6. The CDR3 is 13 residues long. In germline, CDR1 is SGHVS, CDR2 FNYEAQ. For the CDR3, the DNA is TGTGCCAGCAGTCAAAGGGGAGGGGAGACCCAGTACTTC. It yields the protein CASSQRGGETQYF.

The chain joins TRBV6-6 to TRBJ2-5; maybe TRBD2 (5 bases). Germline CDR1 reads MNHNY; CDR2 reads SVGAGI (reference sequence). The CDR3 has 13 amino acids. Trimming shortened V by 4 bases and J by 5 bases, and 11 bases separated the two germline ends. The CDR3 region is CASSSPGGETQYF. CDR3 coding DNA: TGTGCCAGCAGTTCGCCAGGCGGGGAGACCCAGTACTTC.

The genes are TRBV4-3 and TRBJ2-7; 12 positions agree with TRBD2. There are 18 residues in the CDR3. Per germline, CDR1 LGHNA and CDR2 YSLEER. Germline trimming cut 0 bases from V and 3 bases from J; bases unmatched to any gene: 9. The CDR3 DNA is TGCGCCAGCAGCCAAGAGGAGTCGACTAGCGGGAGCTTCTACGAGCAGTACTTC. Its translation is CASSQEESTSGSFYEQYF.

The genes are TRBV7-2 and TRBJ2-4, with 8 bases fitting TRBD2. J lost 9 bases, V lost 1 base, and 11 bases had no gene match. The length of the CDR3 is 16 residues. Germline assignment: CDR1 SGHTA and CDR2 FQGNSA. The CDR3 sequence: CASSLERVGRGGIQYF. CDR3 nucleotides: TGTGCCAGCAGCTTAGAGAGGGTCGGGAGGGGAGGCATTCAGTACTTC.

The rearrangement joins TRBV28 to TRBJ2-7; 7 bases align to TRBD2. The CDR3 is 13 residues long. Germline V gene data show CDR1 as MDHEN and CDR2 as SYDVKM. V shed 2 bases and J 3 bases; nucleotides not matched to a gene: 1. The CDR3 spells CASSLLAVYEQYF. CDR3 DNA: TGTGCCAGCAGTTTACTAGCGGTCTACGAGCAGTACTTC.

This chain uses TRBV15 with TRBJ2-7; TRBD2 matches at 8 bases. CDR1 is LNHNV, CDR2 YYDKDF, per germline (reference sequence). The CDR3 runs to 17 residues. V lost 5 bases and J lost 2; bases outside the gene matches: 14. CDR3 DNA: TGTGCCACCAGCCCTGGCGGGGACGGGGGGGGCCCCTACGAGCAGTACTTC. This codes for CATSPGGDGGGPYEQYF. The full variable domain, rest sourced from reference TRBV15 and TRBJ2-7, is DAMVIQNPRYQVTQFGKPVTLSCSQTLNHNVMYWYQQKSSQAPKLLFHYYDKDFNNEADTPDNFQSRRPNTSFCFLDIRSPGLGDTAMYLCATSPGGDGGGPYEQYFGPGTRLTVT.

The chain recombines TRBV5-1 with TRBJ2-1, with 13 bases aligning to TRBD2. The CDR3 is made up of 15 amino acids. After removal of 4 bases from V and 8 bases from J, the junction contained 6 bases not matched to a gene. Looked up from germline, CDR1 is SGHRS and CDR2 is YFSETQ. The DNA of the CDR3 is TGCGCCAGCAGCCCGGGACTAGCGGGGTCGTATGAGCAGTTCTTC. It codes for CASSPGLAGSYEQFF. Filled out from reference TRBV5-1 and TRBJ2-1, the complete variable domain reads KAGVTQTPRYLIKTRGQQVTLSCSPISGHRSVSWYQQTPGQGLQFLFEYFSETQRNKGNFPGRFSGRQFSNSRSEMNVSTLELGDSALYLCASSPGLAGSYEQFFGPGTRLTVL.

DNA of the CDR3: TGCGCCAGCAGCTCTAGGGGACTAGCGGGAGAATTGGCCGGGGAGCTGTTTTTT. Translation gives CASSSRGLAGELAGELFF. The chain links TRBV5-1 to TRBJ2-2; 14 bases match TRBD2. This CDR3 contains 18 residues. The germline CDR1 and CDR2 sequences are SGHRS and YFSETQ. V lost 3 bases, J lost 6 bases, and 10 bases stayed unmatched.

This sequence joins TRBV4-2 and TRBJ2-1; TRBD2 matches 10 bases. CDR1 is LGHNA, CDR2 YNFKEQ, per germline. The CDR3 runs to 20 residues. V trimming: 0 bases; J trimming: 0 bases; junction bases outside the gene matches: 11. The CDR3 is CASSQETIAGGPSSYNEQFF. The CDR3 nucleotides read TGTGCCAGCAGCCAAGAAACGATAGCGGGAGGTCCAAGCTCCTACAATGAGCAGTTCTTC.

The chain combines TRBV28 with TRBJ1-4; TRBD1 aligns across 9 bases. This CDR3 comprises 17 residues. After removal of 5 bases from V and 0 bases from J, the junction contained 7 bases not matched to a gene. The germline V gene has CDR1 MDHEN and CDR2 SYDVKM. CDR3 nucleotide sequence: TGTGCCAGCAGTATCCGGGACAGGGTCTCAACTAATGAAAAACTGTTTTTT. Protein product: CASSIRDRVSTNEKLFF.

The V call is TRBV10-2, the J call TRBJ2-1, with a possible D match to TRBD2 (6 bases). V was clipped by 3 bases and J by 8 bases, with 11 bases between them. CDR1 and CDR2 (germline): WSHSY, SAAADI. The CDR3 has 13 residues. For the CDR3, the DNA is TGCGCCAGCAGTGATGCGGGGCCCGATGAGCAGTTCTTC. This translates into CASSDAGPDEQFF.

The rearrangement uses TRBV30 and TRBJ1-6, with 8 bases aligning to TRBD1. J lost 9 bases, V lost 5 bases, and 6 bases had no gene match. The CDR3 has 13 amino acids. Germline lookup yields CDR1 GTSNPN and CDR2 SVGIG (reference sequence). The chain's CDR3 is CAWGSGGLSPLHF. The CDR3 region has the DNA TGTGCCTGGGGGTCAGGGGGCCTTTCACCCCTCCACTTT.